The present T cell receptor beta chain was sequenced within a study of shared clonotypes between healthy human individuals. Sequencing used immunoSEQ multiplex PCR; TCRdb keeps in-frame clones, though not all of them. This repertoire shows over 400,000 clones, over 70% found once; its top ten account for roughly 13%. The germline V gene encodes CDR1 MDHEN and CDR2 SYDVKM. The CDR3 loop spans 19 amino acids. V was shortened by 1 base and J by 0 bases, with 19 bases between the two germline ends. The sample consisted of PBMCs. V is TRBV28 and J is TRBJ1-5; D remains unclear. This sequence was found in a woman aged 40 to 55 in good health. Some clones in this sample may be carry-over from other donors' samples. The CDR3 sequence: CASSLLAGYGIYSNQPQHF. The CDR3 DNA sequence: TGTGCCAGCAGTTTATTGGCCGGCTACGGGATCTATAGCAATCAGCCCCAGCATTTT.